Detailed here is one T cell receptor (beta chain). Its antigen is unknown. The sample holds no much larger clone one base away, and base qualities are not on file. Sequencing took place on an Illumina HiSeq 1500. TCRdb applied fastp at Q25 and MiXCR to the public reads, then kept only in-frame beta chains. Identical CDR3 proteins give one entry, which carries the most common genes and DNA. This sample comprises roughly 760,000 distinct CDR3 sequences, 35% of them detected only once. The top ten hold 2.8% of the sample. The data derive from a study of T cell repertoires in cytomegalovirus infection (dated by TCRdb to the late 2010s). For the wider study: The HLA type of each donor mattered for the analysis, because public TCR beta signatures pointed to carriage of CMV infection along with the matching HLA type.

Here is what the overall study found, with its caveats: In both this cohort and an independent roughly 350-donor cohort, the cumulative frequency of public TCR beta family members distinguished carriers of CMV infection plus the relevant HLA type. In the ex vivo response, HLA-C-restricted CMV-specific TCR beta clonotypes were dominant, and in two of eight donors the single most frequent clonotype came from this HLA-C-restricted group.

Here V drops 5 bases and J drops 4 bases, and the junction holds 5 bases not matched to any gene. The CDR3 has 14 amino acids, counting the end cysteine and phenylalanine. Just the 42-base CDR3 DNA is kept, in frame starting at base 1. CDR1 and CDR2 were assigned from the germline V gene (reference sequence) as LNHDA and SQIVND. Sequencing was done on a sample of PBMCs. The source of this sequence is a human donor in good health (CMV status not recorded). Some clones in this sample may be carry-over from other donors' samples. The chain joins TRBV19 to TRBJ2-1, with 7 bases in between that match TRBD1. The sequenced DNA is TGTGCCAGTAGTTCCCAGGGACAGTACAATGAGCAGTTCTTC. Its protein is CASSSQGQYNEQFF.